What follows are 7 T cell receptor beta chains derived from one specimen sequenced in a study of shared clonotypes between healthy human individuals. TCRdb keeps only in-frame clones here, not all; method: immunoSEQ multiplex PCR. This sample yields more than 400,000 clones, of which about 78% are seen a single time; 12% belongs to the top ten. Sequencing was carried out using PBMCs. These receptor sequences come from a woman aged 40 to 49 in good health. Some clones in this sample may be carry-over from other donors' samples.

The chain uses TRBV28 and TRBJ2-2, with TRBD2 identical over 9 bases. Germline CDR1 and CDR2: MDHEN and SYDVKM. V lost 4 bases and J lost 4; bases outside the gene matches: 7. CDR3 length equals 16 residues. CDR3 bases: TGTGCCAGCAGTTCCCCTGGGACTAGCCTCACCGGGGAGCTGTTTTTT. It yields the protein CASSSPGTSLTGELFF.

This clone has a handful of counts. V and J are TRBV28 and TRBJ2-7, with 9 bases that match TRBD2. After removal of 5 bases from V and 4 bases from J, the junction contained 3 bases not matched to a gene. This CDR3 contains 13 residues. Germline V gives CDR1 MDHEN, CDR2 SYDVKM. The CDR3 sequence is CASSRLAGYEQYF. CDR3 in DNA: TGTGCCAGCAGTCGGCTAGCGGGGTACGAGCAGTACTTC.

The J gene is TRBJ1-2, the V gene TRBV19; weak D call: TRBD1 (5 bases). This CDR3 spans 15 amino acids. In germline, CDR1 is LNHDA, CDR2 SQIVND (reference sequence). The V and J ends lost 6 bases and 8 bases respectively, with 22 bases between them. CDR3 bases: TGTGCCAGTAGGATCGGTGCTGGGCAGGGTGACGGCTACACCTTC. It yields the protein CASRIGAGQGDGYTF.

The rearrangement uses TRBV6-5 and TRBJ2-7; TRBD1 is a possible D gene (5 bases). Per the germline V gene, CDR1 is MNHEY and CDR2 is SVGAGI. V was cut by 0 bases and J by 4 bases, with 13 bases left in between. The CDR3 has 15 residues. Written as DNA, the CDR3 is TGTGCCAGCAGTTACTCTGGGGCGGTCTTATACGAGCAGTACTTC. It encodes CASSYSGAVLYEQYF.

For the CDR3, the DNA is TGTGCCAGTAGGGGGACTCCGGAGGCTAATGAAAAACTGTTTTTT. Its protein is CASRGTPEANEKLFF. The chain employs TRBV19 and TRBJ1-4, with a tentative D call TRBD1 (5 bases). Germline V gene lookup returns CDR1 LNHDA and CDR2 SQIVND (reference sequence). Trimming took 6 bases from V and 3 from J, leaving 14 bases between them. This CDR3 contains 15 residues.

The V call is TRBV9, the J call TRBJ2-7, with TRBD1 matching 10 bases. The length of the CDR3 is 15 residues. Germline V CDR1 and CDR2: SGDLS, YYNGEE. V was pared by 3 bases and J by 6 bases, with 9 bases of the junction left unmatched. The CDR3 nucleotides read TGTGCCAGCAGCGGTGCGGGCGGGACAGGGGTCGAGCAGTACTTC. Encoded protein: CASSGAGGTGVEQYF.

This chain connects TRBV11-2 to TRBJ2-2, with D unclear. CDR3 length equals 12 residues. The germline V gene has CDR1 SGHAT and CDR2 FQNNGV. V lost 8 bases to trimming and J lost 1 base, with 5 bases between them. CDR3 region: CASAGNTGELFF. The DNA of the CDR3 is TGTGCCAGCGCCGGGAACACCGGGGAGCTGTTTTTT.